This T cell receptor (beta chain) was recovered during a study of control samples from healthy donors and cancer patients. The assay was immunoSEQ multiplex PCR, and TCRdb's table has in-frame clones only and misses some. Among about 50,000 clones listed, about 93% were seen once. Germline CDR1 SNHLY, CDR2 FYNNEI. The V end was cut by 8 bases, the J end by 0 bases, with 8 bases between. The CDR3 extends over 13 amino acids. V gene TRBV2 combines with J gene TRBJ2-1; D remains unclear. The sequence came from a woman aged 45-65 years with head and neck cancer. The sequenced material came from PBMCs. CDR3 residues: CASLQGSYNEQFF. As DNA, the CDR3 is TGTGCCAGCCTACAAGGCTCCTACAATGAGCAGTTCTTC.